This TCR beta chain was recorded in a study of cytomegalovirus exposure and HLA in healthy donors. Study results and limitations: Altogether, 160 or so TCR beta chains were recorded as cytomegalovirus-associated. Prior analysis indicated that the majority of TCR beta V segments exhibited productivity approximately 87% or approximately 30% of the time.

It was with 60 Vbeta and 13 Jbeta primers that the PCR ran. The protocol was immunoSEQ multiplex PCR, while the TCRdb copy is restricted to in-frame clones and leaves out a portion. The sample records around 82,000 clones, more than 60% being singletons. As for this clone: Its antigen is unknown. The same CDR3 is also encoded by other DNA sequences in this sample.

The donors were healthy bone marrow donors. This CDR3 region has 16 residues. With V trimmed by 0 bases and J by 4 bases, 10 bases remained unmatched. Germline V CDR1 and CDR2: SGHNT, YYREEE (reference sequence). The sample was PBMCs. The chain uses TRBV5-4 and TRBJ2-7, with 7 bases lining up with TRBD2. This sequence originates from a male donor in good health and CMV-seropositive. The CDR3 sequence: CASSLALAGVIYEQYF. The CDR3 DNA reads TGTGCCAGCAGCTTGGCCCTGGCGGGAGTGATATACGAGCAGTACTTC.